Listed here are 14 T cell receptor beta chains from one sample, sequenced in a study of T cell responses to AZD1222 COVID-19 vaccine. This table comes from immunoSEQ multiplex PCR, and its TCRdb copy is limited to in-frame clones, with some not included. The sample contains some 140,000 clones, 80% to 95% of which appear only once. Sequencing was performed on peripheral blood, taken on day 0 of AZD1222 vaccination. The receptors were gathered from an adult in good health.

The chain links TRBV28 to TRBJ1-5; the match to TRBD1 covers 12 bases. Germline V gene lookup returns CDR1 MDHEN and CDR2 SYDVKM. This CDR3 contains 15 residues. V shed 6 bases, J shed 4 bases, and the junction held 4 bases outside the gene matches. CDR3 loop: CASSWDRGPNQPQHF. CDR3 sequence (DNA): TGTGCCAGCAGCTGGGACAGGGGGCCGAATCAGCCCCAGCATTTT.

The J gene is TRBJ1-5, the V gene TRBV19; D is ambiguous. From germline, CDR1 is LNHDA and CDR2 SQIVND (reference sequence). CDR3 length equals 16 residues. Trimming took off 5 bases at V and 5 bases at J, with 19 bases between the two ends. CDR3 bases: TGTGCCAGTAGTGCCGACCCGGGGAACGGGGATCAGCCCCAGCATTTT. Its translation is CASSADPGNGDQPQHF.

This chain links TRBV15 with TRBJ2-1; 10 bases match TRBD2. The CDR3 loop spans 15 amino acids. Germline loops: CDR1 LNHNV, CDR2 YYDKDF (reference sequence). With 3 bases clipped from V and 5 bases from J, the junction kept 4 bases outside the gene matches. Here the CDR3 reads CATSSRLAGDNEQFF. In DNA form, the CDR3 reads TGTGCCACCAGCAGCCGGCTAGCGGGAGACAATGAGCAGTTCTTC.

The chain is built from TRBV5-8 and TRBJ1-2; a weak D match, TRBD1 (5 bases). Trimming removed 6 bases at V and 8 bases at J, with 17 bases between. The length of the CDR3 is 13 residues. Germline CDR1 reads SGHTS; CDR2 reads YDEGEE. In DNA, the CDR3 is TGTGCCAGCACCCGGGACTTTTTCGGCGGCTACACCTTC. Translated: CASTRDFFGGYTF.

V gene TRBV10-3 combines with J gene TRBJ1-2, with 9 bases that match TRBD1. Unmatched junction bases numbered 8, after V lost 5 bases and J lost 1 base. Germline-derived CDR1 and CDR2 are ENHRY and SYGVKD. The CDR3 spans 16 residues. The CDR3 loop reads CAISQGGQGNNYGYTF. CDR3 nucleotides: TGTGCCATCAGTCAGGGGGGACAGGGAAATAACTATGGCTACACCTTC.

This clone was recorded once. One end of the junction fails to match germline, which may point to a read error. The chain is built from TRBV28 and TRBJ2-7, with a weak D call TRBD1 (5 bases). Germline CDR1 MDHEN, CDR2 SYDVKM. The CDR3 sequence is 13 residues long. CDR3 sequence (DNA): TGTGCCAGTTCCCGACGGATCCATGTAGGGGAAGACTTC. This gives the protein CASSRRIHVGEDF.

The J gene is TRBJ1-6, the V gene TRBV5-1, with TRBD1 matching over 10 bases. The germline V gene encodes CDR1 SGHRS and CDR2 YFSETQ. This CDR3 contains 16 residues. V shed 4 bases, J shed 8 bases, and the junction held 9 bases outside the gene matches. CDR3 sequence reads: CASSPLSGQGDSPLHF. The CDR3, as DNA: TGCGCCAGCAGCCCACTCAGCGGACAGGGGGATTCACCCCTCCACTTT.

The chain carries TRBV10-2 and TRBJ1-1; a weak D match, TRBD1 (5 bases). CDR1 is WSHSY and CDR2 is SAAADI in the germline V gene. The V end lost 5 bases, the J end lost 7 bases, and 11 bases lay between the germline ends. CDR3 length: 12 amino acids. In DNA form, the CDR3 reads TGCGCCAGCAGTTCAACGGGGGGTGAAGCTTTCTTT. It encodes CASSSTGGEAFF.

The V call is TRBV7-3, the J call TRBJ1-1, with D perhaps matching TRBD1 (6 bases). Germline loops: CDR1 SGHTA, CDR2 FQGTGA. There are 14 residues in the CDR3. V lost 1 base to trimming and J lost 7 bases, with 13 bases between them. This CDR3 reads CASSLRGRVGEAFF. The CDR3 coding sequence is TGTGCCAGCAGCTTAAGGGGGCGGGTCGGTGAAGCTTTCTTT.

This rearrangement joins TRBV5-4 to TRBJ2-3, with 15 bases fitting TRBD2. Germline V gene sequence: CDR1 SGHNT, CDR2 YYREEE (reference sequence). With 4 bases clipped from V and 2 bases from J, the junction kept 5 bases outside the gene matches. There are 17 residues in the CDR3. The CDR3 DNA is TGTGCCAGCAGCGCCGGACTAGCGGGAGGGAACACAGATACGCAGTATTTT. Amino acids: CASSAGLAGGNTDTQYF.

For the CDR3, the DNA is TGTGCCAGCAGCTTAAGGGGGGGTATGGCTTCACCCCTCCACTTT. Translation gives CASSLRGGMASPLHF. The chain employs TRBV7-3 and TRBJ1-6; D is perhaps TRBD1 (5 bases). Per germline, CDR1 SGHTA and CDR2 FQGTGA. There are 15 residues in the CDR3. Trimming took 1 base from V and 9 from J, leaving 13 bases between them.

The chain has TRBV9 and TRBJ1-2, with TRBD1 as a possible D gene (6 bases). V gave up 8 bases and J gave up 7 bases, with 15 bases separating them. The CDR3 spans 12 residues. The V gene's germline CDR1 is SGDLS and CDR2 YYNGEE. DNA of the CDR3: TGTGCCAGTAGGGAGGGGGGAAGTGGCTACACCTTC. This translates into CASREGGSGYTF.

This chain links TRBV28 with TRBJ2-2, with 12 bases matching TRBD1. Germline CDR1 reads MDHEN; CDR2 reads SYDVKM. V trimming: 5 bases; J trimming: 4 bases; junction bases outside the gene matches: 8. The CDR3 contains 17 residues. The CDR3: CASSRPGQGARTGELFF. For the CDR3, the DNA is TGTGCCAGCAGTCGTCCGGGACAGGGGGCACGCACCGGGGAGCTGTTTTTT.

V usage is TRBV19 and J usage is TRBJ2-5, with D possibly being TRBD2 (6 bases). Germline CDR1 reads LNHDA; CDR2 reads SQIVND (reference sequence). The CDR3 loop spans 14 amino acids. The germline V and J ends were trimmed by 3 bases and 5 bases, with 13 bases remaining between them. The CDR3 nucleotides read TGTGCCAGTAGTATTGGGAGGTCAGGGGAGACCCAGTACTTC. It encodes CASSIGRSGETQYF.